The 26 T cell receptor beta chains reported below all come from one sample, sequenced in a study of response to subunit inactivated influenza vaccine. TCRdb called the RT-PCR reads again in MiXCR, with one record for every CDR3 protein. The data hold more than 450,000 distinct CDR3 sequences, with about 10% observed a single time. The sequencing here drew on PBMCs from blood, taken on the day of vaccination. The receptor set was obtained from a man aged 50 or older who received an inactivated influenza vaccine.

The rearrangement links TRBV6-1 to TRBJ2-1; 11 bases agree with TRBD2. The germline V gene encodes CDR1 MNHNS and CDR2 SASEGT. The V and J ends lost 6 bases and 9 bases, in that order; junction bases with no gene match: 7. This CDR3 is 14 amino acids long. CDR3 in amino acids: CASSGLAGMVEQFF. CDR3 bases: TGTGCCAGCAGCGGACTAGCGGGTATGGTTGAGCAGTTCTTC.

The chain uses TRBV6-5 and TRBJ2-5; 7 nucleotides agree with TRBD1. After removal of 2 bases from V and 7 bases from J, the junction contained 10 bases not matched to a gene. CDR1 is MNHEY, CDR2 SVGAGI, per germline. The CDR3 is 15 amino acids. The DNA for the CDR3 is TGTGCCAGCAGTTACACACGGACAGGATCGGGGACCCAGTACTTC. It specifies CASSYTRTGSGTQYF.

CDR3 residues: CASSFQGVEQFF. The CDR3 region has the DNA TGTGCCAGCAGTTTCCAGGGGGTTGAGCAGTTCTTC. The chain is built from TRBV6-2 or TRBV6-3 and TRBJ2-1; 7 bases fit TRBD1. Germline assignment: CDR1 MNHEY and CDR2 SVGEGT. The V gene end was trimmed by 4 bases and the J gene end by 9 bases; junction bases not matched to a gene: 3. The CDR3 has 12 residues.

This clonotype came up many times. The chain has TRBV4-1 and TRBJ2-5, with 10 bases aligning to TRBD2. The V and J ends lost 4 bases and 2 bases, in that order; junction bases with no gene match: 7. Germline CDR1 is MGHRA and CDR2 is YSYEKL. The CDR3 sequence is 16 residues long. For the CDR3, the DNA is TGCGCCAGCAGCCTCGGGTGGACTAGCGGACAAGAGACCCAGTACTTC. Amino acid sequence: CASSLGWTSGQETQYF.

The V call is TRBV6-1, the J call TRBJ2-1, with D possibly being TRBD1 or TRBD2 (6 bases each). Germline CDR1 and CDR2: MNHNS and SASEGT. This CDR3 is 14 amino acids long. V lost 7 bases and J 5 bases, leaving 15 bases between the germline ends. The CDR3 nucleotides are TGTGCCAGCACGACGGGGGCTACCAACAATGAGCAGTTCTTC. Translated: CASTTGATNNEQFF.

This clonotype appeared many times. The genes are TRBV7-2 and TRBJ1-2, with TRBD1 matching over 10 bases. This CDR3 spans 15 amino acids. The germline CDR1 and CDR2 sequences are SGHTA and FQGNSA. Trimming removed 0 bases from V and 5 bases from J; junction bases left unmatched: 3. CDR3 sequence (DNA): TGTGCCAGCAGCTTAGCGGGACAGGGGCAATATGGCTACACCTTC. Its translation is CASSLAGQGQYGYTF.

The genes are TRBV13 and TRBJ1-3; D uncertain. CDR1 PRHDT and CDR2 FYEKMQ come from the germline V gene (reference sequence). This CDR3 has 16 residues. V was clipped by 3 bases and J by 0 bases, with 12 bases between them. The CDR3 bases are TGTGCCAGCAGCTTTGTTGCCACCGCCTCTGGAAACACCATATATTTT. It is translated as CASSFVATASGNTIYF. The full variable domain, rest sourced from reference TRBV13 and TRBJ1-3, is AAGVIQSPRHLIKEKRETATLKCYPIPRHDTVYWYQQGPGQDPQFLISFYEKMQSDKGSIPDRFSAQQFSDYHSELNMSSLELGDSALYFCASSFVATASGNTIYFGEGSWLTVV.

This clonotype has just a few counts. This chain connects TRBV20-1 to TRBJ2-3; D is ambiguous. The CDR3 sequence is 13 residues long. V lost 5 bases and J 4 bases, leaving 13 bases between the germline ends. CDR1 is DFQATT, CDR2 SNEGSKA, per germline (reference sequence). The CDR3 protein is CSAQLRVADTQYF. CDR3 DNA: TGCAGTGCTCAATTACGGGTCGCAGATACGCAGTATTTT.

In this sample, this clonotype turned up a few times. The rearrangement links TRBV12-3 or TRBV12-4 to TRBJ2-7, with no clear D. The ends were cut back, 3 bases at V and 4 bases at J, with 13 bases in the middle. This CDR3 has 14 amino acids. The CDR3 protein is CASSFDGTNYEQYF. CDR3 DNA sequence: TGTGCCAGCAGTTTCGACGGAACGAATTACGAGCAGTACTTC.

V usage is TRBV4-2 and J usage is TRBJ2-7; TRBD2 aligns across 8 bases. CDR1 and CDR2 (germline): LGHNA, YNFKEQ. Trimming at V came to 1 base and at J to 5 bases, leaving 7 bases not matched to a gene. This CDR3 has 15 residues. Written as DNA, the CDR3 is TGTGCCAGCAGCCAAGCCGGGACTAGGAACGACGAGCAGTACTTC. Amino acid sequence: CASSQAGTRNDEQYF.

V gene TRBV20-1 combines with J gene TRBJ2-1; the D gene is possibly TRBD2 (6 bases). The V gene's germline CDR1 is DFQATT and CDR2 SNEGSKA (reference sequence). V was pared by 3 bases and J by 0 bases, with 15 bases between. The CDR3 runs 16 residues. The chain's CDR3 is CSARTVAESSYNEQFF. The CDR3 nucleotides are TGCAGTGCTAGGACCGTAGCGGAGAGCTCCTACAATGAGCAGTTCTTC.

This clonotype has only a few counts. The gene calls are TRBV5-1 and TRBJ2-1, with D possibly TRBD1 on 6 matching bases. Germline values: CDR1 SGHRS, CDR2 YFSETQ. Trimming removed 4 bases from V and 4 bases from J, with 9 bases in between. The CDR3 runs to 13 residues. CDR3 protein: CASSRDIYNEQFF. As DNA, the CDR3 is TGCGCCAGCAGCCGGGACATATACAATGAGCAGTTCTTC.

The table lists this clonotype with a few counts. The CDR3 is CASSYSLTSGQETQYF. The CDR3 DNA reads as TGTGCCAGCAGTTACTCGTTGACTAGCGGGCAAGAGACCCAGTACTTC. This chain joins TRBV6-5 and TRBJ2-5; 10 bases fit TRBD2. Germline lookup yields CDR1 MNHEY and CDR2 SVGAGI. V shed 0 bases and J 2 bases; nucleotides not matched to a gene: 3. The CDR3 sequence is 16 residues long.

This clonotype was seen only a few times. J is TRBJ1-2 and V is TRBV29-1; 9 nucleotides align to TRBD1. CDR1 SQVTM and CDR2 ANQGSEA come from the germline V gene. CDR3 length: 15 residues. Trimming took 5 bases from V and 8 from J; bases not matched to a gene: 15. DNA for the CDR3: TGCAGCGTTAAGGGACAGGGCATAAGTAGGGAGGGCTACACCTTC. It specifies CSVKGQGISREGYTF. Looking up the rest from reference TRBV29-1 and TRBJ1-2 gives the full variable domain: SAVISQKPSRDICQRGTSLTIQCQVDSQVTMMFWYRQQPGQSLTLIATANQGSEATYESGFVIDKFPISRPNLTFSTLTVSNMSPEDSSIYLCSVKGQGISREGYTFGSGTRLTVV.

This clonotype was detected many times. The rearrangement uses TRBV28 and TRBJ2-7; the D is unclear. CDR3 length: 14 amino acids. Germline CDR1 is MDHEN and CDR2 is SYDVKM. V was trimmed by 3 bases and J by 4 bases, leaving 13 bases between them. The CDR3 spells CASSFPGKAYEQYF. The CDR3 DNA reads TGTGCCAGCAGTTTTCCAGGAAAAGCTTACGAGCAGTACTTC.

CDR3 loop: CASSLAEGPEQYF. The CDR3 region has the DNA TGTGCCAGCAGTTTAGCGGAGGGGCCCGAGCAGTACTTC. This rearrangement joins TRBV27 to TRBJ2-7; possible D gene TRBD2, 6 bases. The CDR3 contains 13 residues. The germline gives CDR1 MNHEY, CDR2 SMNVEV (reference sequence). V dropped 2 bases and J dropped 6 bases, with 11 bases sitting between them.

As to this clonotype: One junction end does not reproduce the germline sequence, and a read error may be involved. The chain uses TRBV7-3 and TRBJ2-3; D gene uncertain. CDR1 SGHTA and CDR2 FQGTGA come from the germline V gene. CDR3 length equals 13 residues. CDR3 DNA sequence: TGTGCCAGCAGCTCAGGTGGCACAGATACGCCGTATTTT. Translation gives CASSSGGTDTPYF.

This clonotype was observed a few times. The J gene is TRBJ2-1, the V gene TRBV27, with 7 nucleotides matching TRBD2. The CDR3 is 14 residues long. Germline CDR1 reads MNHEY; CDR2 reads SMNVEV (reference sequence). V was pared by 6 bases and J by 0 bases, with 2 bases of the junction left unmatched. CDR3 in amino acids: CASRRESSYNEQFF. CDR3 DNA: TGTGCCAGCAGGCGGGAGAGCTCCTACAATGAGCAGTTCTTC.

This clonotype was seen more than once but under ten times. The chain is built from TRBV12-3 or TRBV12-4 and TRBJ1-1; D call uncertain. The CDR3 loop spans 14 amino acids. V was pared by 3 bases and J by 1 base, with 9 bases between. CDR3 protein: CASSFEGRNTEAFF. In DNA, the CDR3 is TGTGCCAGCAGTTTCGAGGGCCGGAACACTGAAGCTTTCTTT.

This clonotype turned up a few times. The chain uses TRBV7-2 and TRBJ2-3; 12 bases line up with TRBD2. Germline CDR1 is SGHTA and CDR2 is FQGNSA. Germline trimming cut 4 bases from V and 4 bases from J; bases unmatched to any gene: 9. The CDR3 has 17 amino acids. The CDR3 DNA reads TGTGCCAGCAGCTCCACCACTAGCGGGAGGTTCCCAGATACGCAGTATTTT. Amino acid sequence: CASSSTTSGRFPDTQYF.

The CDR3 region has the DNA TGCAGTGCTGCCTCGGGAGCGGGAGGGCCAGATACGCAGTATTTT. Translation gives CSAASGAGGPDTQYF. The genes are TRBV20-1 and TRBJ2-3; 10 bases fit TRBD2. Germline lookup yields CDR1 DFQATT and CDR2 SNEGSKA (reference sequence). J gave up 4 bases and V 5 bases, and 9 bases lay outside the gene matches. The CDR3 spans 15 residues.

The chain employs TRBV20-1 and TRBJ1-6; D unresolved. The germline CDR1 and CDR2 sequences are DFQATT and SNEGSKA (reference sequence). The CDR3 length is 13 residues. Trimming removed 1 base at V and 8 bases at J, with 9 bases between. CDR3 in amino acids: CSARVNRDSPLHF. CDR3 DNA: TGCAGTGCTAGAGTGAACAGAGATTCACCCCTCCACTTT.

At least ten counts were recorded for this clonotype. The chain carries TRBV5-1 and TRBJ2-1; TRBD2 agrees at 8 bases. This CDR3 contains 18 residues. The V segment lost 2 bases and the J segment 3 bases; nucleotides outside the gene matches: 13. Germline V gives CDR1 SGHRS, CDR2 YFSETQ. CDR3 nucleotide sequence: TGCGCCAGCAGCTTCAAACCAGCGGGGGAGCGCCTCTACAATGAGCAGTTCTTC. Its translation is CASSFKPAGERLYNEQFF.

This clonotype showed up many times. This sequence joins TRBV4-2 and TRBJ2-2; TRBD2 might be the D (6 bases). The CDR3 runs 14 residues. The V end was cut by 0 bases, the J end by 8 bases, with 10 bases between. The germline V gene has CDR1 LGHNA and CDR2 YNFKEQ. As DNA, the CDR3 is TGTGCCAGCAGCCAAGATTACCTAGCGGGGGAGCTGTTTTTT. Protein: CASSQDYLAGELFF.

This chain connects TRBV7-8 to TRBJ2-5, with D perhaps TRBD1 or TRBD2 (5 bases each). Germline assignment: CDR1 SGHVS and CDR2 FQNEAQ. The CDR3 runs to 14 residues. Trimming removed 4 bases from V and 1 base from J, with 10 bases in between. CDR3 bases: TGTGCCAGCAGCTGGCCCGGGACCCAAGAGACCCAGTACTTC. It encodes CASSWPGTQETQYF.

This clonotype was counted ten times or more. This chain joins TRBV4-3 and TRBJ2-1; 9 bases align to TRBD2. Germline values: CDR1 LGHNA, CDR2 YSLEER. This CDR3 is 17 amino acids long. V lost 3 bases to trimming and J lost 1 base; unmatched junction nucleotides: 7. The CDR3, as DNA: TGCGCCAGCAGCCAGACAGCTAGCGGGGCTTCCTACAATGAGCAGTTCTTC. Its protein product is CASSQTASGASYNEQFF.